In this sample, the clone carrying this T cell receptor (beta chain) turned up once. The target antigen is unknown. The data were obtained in a study of cytomegalovirus exposure and HLA in healthy donors. Across the study: As an earlier analysis found, roughly 170 million T cells yielded 90 million to 140 million unique TCR beta sequences.

The primer mix had 60 Vbeta and 13 Jbeta primers. Some clones are missing from TCRdb's copy, which holds only in-frame ones; the method was immunoSEQ multiplex PCR. The sample lists 150,000 to 200,000 clones; approximately 67% were seen once. Per germline, CDR1 SSHAT and CDR2 FNYEAQ (reference sequence). The CDR3 spans 14 residues. Findings of the study overall: Later analysis identified 17,000 or so TCR beta sequences associated with HLA alleles, using a false discovery rate threshold of 0.05. In a later analysis, DRB1 alleles had the most associated TCRs; HLA-C alleles the fewest.

The clonotype was recovered from a woman between 18 and 30 years old in good health and CMV-seropositive. The V and J genes are TRBV7-7 and TRBJ2-3; 10 bases align to TRBD2. The sequenced sample was PBMCs. CDR3 amino acids: CAILLAGRGDTQYF. CDR3 sequence (DNA): TGTGCTATCCTACTAGCGGGGCGGGGAGATACGCAGTATTTT.